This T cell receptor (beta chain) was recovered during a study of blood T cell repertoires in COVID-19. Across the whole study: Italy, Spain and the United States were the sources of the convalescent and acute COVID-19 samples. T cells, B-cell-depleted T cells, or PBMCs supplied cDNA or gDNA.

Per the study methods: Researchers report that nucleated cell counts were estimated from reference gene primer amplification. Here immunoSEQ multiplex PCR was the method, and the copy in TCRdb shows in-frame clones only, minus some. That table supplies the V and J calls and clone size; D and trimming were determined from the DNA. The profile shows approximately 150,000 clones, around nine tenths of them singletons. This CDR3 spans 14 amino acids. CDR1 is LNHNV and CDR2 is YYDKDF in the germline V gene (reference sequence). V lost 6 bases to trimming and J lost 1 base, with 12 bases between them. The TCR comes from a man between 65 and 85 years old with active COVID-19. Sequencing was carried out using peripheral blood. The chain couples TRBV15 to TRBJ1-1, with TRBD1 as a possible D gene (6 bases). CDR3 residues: CATRPGHPNTEAFF. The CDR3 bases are TGTGCCACCAGGCCGGGACACCCGAACACTGAAGCTTTCTTT.